This T cell receptor (beta chain) was found in a study of blood T cell repertoires in COVID-19. Study in general: Spain, Italy and the United States supplied samples that represented acute and convalescent COVID-19. From T cells, B-cell-depleted T cells, or PBMCs came the material, which was cDNA or gDNA.

The germline V and J ends were trimmed by 0 bases and 7 bases, with 10 bases remaining between them. The CDR3 runs to 14 residues. From germline, CDR1 is MGHRA and CDR2 YSYEKL. The method was immunoSEQ multiplex PCR; TCRdb's version includes in-frame clones alone and lacks a portion of them. The repertoire has about 210,000 clones, about four fifths of them found once; the top ten carry approximately 7.4%. The receptor was derived from a woman aged 50 to 60 with acute or convalescent COVID-19. The V gene is TRBV4-1, the J gene TRBJ2-1; D might be TRBD2 (5 bases). Sequencing used peripheral blood. The CDR3 spells CASSQDPSLNEQFF. The CDR3 DNA reads as TGCGCCAGCAGCCAAGATCCTAGCCTAAATGAGCAGTTCTTC.